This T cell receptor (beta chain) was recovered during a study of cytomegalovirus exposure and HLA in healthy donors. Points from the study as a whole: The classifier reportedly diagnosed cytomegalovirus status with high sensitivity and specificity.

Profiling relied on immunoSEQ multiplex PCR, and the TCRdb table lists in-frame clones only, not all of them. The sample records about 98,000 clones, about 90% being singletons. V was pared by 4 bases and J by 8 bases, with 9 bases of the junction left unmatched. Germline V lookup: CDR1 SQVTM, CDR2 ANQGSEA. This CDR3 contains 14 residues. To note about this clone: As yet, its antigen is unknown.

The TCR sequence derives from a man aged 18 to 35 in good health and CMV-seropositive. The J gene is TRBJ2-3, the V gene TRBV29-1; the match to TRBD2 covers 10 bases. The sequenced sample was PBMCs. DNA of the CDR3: TGCAGCGTTGGTACTAGCGGGGATGTTGGTACGCAGTATTTT. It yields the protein CSVGTSGDVGTQYF.